This TCR beta chain was recovered during a study of T-cell memory formation after mild COVID-19. Overall study: Largely, TCR clusters stayed within a single donor.

Comments on this clonotype: What it recognizes is unknown.

The CDR3 contains 15 residues. V was pared by 10 bases and J by 5 bases, with 23 bases between. Broader study findings: Memory sampled before infection contained some responding clones, suggesting cross-reactive memory joined. Chiefly within CM and EM were the contracting CD4+ clones; CD8+ ones were within EMRA. Whereas later expanders leaned CD4+, clones contracting day 15 to 85 showed a balanced CD4/CD8 makeup.

TCRdb ran MiXCR on the 5' RACE reads and lists one entry per CDR3 protein. The repertoire holds a few hundred thousand distinct CDR3 sequences, with about 15% as singletons. The chain has TRBV12-3 or TRBV12-4 and TRBJ2-5, with D tentatively TRBD1 or TRBD2 (6 bases each). The sequence came from a man aged 18 to 30 who had mild COVID-19 (a few samples of this study predate the infection). Cell type and time point are not known. The source material was PBMCs or a T cell subset sorted from them (not recorded which). As DNA, the CDR3 is TGTGCCACAAATACGGGGGCTGGGTCGACGGAGACCCAGTACTTC. This codes for CATNTGAGSTETQYF.